A selection of T cell receptor beta chains follows, all from one sample in a study of blood T cell repertoires in COVID-19. Sequencing used immunoSEQ multiplex PCR; TCRdb keeps in-frame clones, though not all of them. Of about 120,000 clones detected, about nine tenths appear once; the ten largest clones hold around 4.2%. Source material: peripheral blood. The receptors were gathered from a middle-aged man with acute or convalescent COVID-19. CDR3s include the opening cysteine and the closing phenylalanine or tryptophan. A D gene is named only where the DNA matches it firmly. The listing skips clone size in some rows; elsewhere it reads once, few, many or a size class.

D gene: TRBD1
V gene: TRBV19
CDR3 length: 16
clone size: NA
J gene: TRBJ1-2
CDR3 DNA: TGTGCCAGTAGTATAGGAGGGACAGCAACCGTTGGGGGCTACACCTTC
CDR3 protein: CASSIGGTATVGGYTF

D gene: TRBD1
V gene: TRBV30
CDR3 length: 13
clone size: NA
J gene: TRBJ2-7
CDR3 DNA: TGTGCCTGGAGTTCGGGGACAGGGACCGAGCAGTACTTC
CDR3 protein: CAWSSGTGTEQYF

D gene: TRBD1
V gene: TRBV5-1
CDR3 length: 14
clone size: NA
J gene: TRBJ1-4
CDR3 DNA: TGCGCCAGCAGTTACACAGGGGCGGAAGAAAAACTGTTTTTT
CDR3 protein: CASSYTGAEEKLFF

D gene: NA
V gene: TRBV7-2
CDR3 length: 15
clone size: NA
J gene: TRBJ1-2
CDR3 DNA: TGTGCCAGCAGCTTAGACGGAGGGTCGGACTATGGCTACACCTTC
CDR3 protein: CASSLDGGSDYGYTF

D gene: NA
V gene: TRBV25-1
CDR3 length: 14
clone size: NA
J gene: TRBJ1-2
CDR3 DNA: TGTGCCAGCAGTGCCCCAGGCTTCTTCTATGGCTACACCTTC
CDR3 protein: CASSAPGFFYGYTF

D gene: NA
V gene: TRBV10-3
CDR3 length: 13
clone size: NA
J gene: TRBJ2-2
CDR3 DNA: TGTGCCATCAGTGCGGACAGCACCGGGGAGCTGTTTTTT
CDR3 protein: CAISADSTGELFF

D gene: TRBD2
V gene: TRBV3-1/TRBV3-2
CDR3 length: 15
clone size: NA
J gene: TRBJ2-3
CDR3 DNA: TGTGCCAGCAGCCCCTGGCGGGAGGGCACAGATACGCAGTATTTT
CDR3 protein: CASSPWREGTDTQYF

D gene: NA
V gene: TRBV6-1
CDR3 length: 14
clone size: NA
J gene: TRBJ1-5
CDR3 DNA: TGTGCCAGCAGTGAGTTCGGGGTCGCTCAGCCCCAGCATTTT
CDR3 protein: CASSEFGVAQPQHF

D gene: NA
V gene: TRBV18
CDR3 length: 16
clone size: few
J gene: TRBJ2-1
CDR3 DNA: TGTGCCAGCTCACCAGGGGGCGGAAACTCCTACAATGAGCAGTTCTTC
CDR3 protein: CASSPGGGNSYNEQFF

D gene: TRBD2
V gene: TRBV25-1
CDR3 length: 14
clone size: NA
J gene: TRBJ2-7
CDR3 DNA: TGTGCCAGCAGTGACAGGACTAGCTCCTACGAGCAGTACTTC
CDR3 protein: CASSDRTSSYEQYF

D gene: TRBD1
V gene: TRBV6-5
CDR3 length: 15
clone size: NA
J gene: TRBJ1-4
CDR3 DNA: TGTGCCAGCTGCCGACAGGGGGACACTAATGAAAAACTGTTTTTT
CDR3 protein: CASCRQGDTNEKLFF

D gene: NA
V gene: TRBV3-1/TRBV3-2
CDR3 length: 14
clone size: NA
J gene: TRBJ1-1
CDR3 DNA: TGTGCCAGCAGCCAAGCCAATTGGAACACTGAAGCTTTCTTT
CDR3 protein: CASSQANWNTEAFF

D gene: TRBD2
V gene: TRBV4-2
CDR3 length: 20
clone size: NA
J gene: TRBJ2-7
CDR3 DNA: TGTGCCAGCAGCCAAGAAGTCGGGGGAAGCGGGAGGACGAGCTCCTACGAGCAGTACTTC
CDR3 protein: CASSQEVGGSGRTSSYEQYF

D gene: TRBD2
V gene: TRBV24-1
CDR3 length: 16
clone size: NA
J gene: TRBJ2-5
CDR3 DNA: TGTGCCACCAGTGGGAATAGCGGGAAGTTACAAGAGACCCAGTACTTC
CDR3 protein: CATSGNSGKLQETQYF

D gene: TRBD1
V gene: TRBV19
CDR3 length: 12
clone size: NA
J gene: TRBJ1-2
CDR3 DNA: TGTGCCAGTAGTATCCCGGGACAGGGTGGCACCTTC
CDR3 protein: CASSIPGQGGTF